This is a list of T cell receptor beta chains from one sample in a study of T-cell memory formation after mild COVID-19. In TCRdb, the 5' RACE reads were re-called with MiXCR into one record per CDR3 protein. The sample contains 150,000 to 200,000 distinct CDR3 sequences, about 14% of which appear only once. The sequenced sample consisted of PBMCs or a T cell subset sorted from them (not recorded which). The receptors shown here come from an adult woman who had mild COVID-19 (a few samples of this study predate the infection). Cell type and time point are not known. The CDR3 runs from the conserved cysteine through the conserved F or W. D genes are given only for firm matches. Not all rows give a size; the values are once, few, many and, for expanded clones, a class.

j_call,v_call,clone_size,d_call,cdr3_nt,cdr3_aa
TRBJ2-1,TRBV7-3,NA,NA,TGTGCCAGCAGCTTAACCCCGACTAGTGCTGAGCAGTTCTTC,CASSLTPTSAEQFF
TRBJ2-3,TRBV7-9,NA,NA,TGTGCCACCGTACTTAAGGGTACGCAGTATTTT,CATVLKGTQYF
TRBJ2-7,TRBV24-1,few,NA,TGTGCCACCAGTGAGGGACATTTAGCCTACGAGCAGTACTTC,CATSEGHLAYEQYF
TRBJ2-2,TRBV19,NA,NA,TGTGCCAGTAGTGGAGGGACTTCCACCGGGGAGCTGTTTTTT,CASSGGTSTGELFF
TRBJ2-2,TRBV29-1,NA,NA,TGCAGCGCCGAGAACACCGGGGAGCTGTTTTTT,CSAENTGELFF
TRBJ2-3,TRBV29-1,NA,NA,TGCAGCGTGGAGCGCTACCTAACGGGGGGCCTCACAGATACGCAGTATTTT,CSVERYLTGGLTDTQYF
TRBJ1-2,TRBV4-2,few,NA,TGTGCCAGCAGCCAAGATTTGGGCAGACGGGGCTACACCTTC,CASSQDLGRRGYTF
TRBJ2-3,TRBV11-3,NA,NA,TGTGCCAGCAGCTCTGGACTCCTACCCACAGATACGCAGTATTTT,CASSSGLLPTDTQYF
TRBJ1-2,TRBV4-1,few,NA,TGCGCCAGCAGCCAAAAGGGATTTTACTATGGCTACACCTTC,CASSQKGFYYGYTF
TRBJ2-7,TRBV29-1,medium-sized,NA,TGCAGCGTTGAAGATTATGGGGCTCGGTACTTC,CSVEDYGARYF
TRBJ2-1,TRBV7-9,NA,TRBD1,TGTGCCAGCAGCGGGAATGGACTGGGACAGCGGAAAAATGAGCAGTTCTTC,CASSGNGLGQRKNEQFF
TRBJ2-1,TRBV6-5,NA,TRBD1,TGTGCCAGCAGCCCGGGACAGGCCTACAATGAGCAGTTCTTC,CASSPGQAYNEQFF
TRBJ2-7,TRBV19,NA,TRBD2,TGTGCCAGTAGTCTGACTAGCGGAGCCTACGAGCAGTACTTC,CASSLTSGAYEQYF
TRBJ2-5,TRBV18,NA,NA,TGTGCCAGCTCCCAACAGAATCAAGAGACCCAGTACTTC,CASSQQNQETQYF
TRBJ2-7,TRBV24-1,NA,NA,TGTGCCACCAGTGATTTGGGGTACGAGCAGTACTTC,CATSDLGYEQYF
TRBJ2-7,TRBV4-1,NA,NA,TGCGCCAGCAGCCAAGTTTTCCCCCAGGTCTACGAGCAGTACTTC,CASSQVFPQVYEQYF
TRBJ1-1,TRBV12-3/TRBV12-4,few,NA,TGTGCCAGCAGTTGGGTCGTCATGAACACTGAAGCTTTCTTT,CASSWVVMNTEAFF
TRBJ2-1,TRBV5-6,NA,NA,TGTGCCAGCAGCTTGGATGGTCGGGTACCCTACAATGAGCAGTTCTTC,CASSLDGRVPYNEQFF
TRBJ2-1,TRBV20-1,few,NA,TGCAGTGCTATACAGGGATACAATGAGCAGTTCTTC,CSAIQGYNEQFF
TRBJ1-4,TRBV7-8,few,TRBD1,TGTGCCAGCAGCTTATACGACAGGGTCGGTGCTAATGAAAAACTGTTTTTT,CASSLYDRVGANEKLFF
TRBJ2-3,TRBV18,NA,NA,TGTGCCAGCTCACCAAGGACCGGGATAGTAGCACGTACGCAGTATTTT,CASSPRTGIVARTQYF
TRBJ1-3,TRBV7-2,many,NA,TGTGCCAGCAGCTTATCAGGCACCTCTGGAAACACCATATATTTT,CASSLSGTSGNTIYF
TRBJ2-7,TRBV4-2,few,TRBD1,TGTGCCAGCAGCCCATCGAGGGACAGGGTCATGGAGTACTTC,CASSPSRDRVMEYF
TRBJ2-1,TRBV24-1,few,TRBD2,TGTGCCACCAGTGATGTAGGCGGGAGGGCGAGCAATGAGCAGTTCTTC,CATSDVGGRASNEQFF
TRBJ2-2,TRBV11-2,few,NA,TGTGCCAGCAGTTCACAGACCGGGGAGCTGTTTTTT,CASSSQTGELFF
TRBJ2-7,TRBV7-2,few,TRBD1,TGTGCCAGCAGCTTAGGACGACAGGGGGCATACGAGCAGTACTTC,CASSLGRQGAYEQYF
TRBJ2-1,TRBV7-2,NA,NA,TGTGCCAGCAGCTTTTACAGGAGAGGGAATGAGCAGTTCTTC,CASSFYRRGNEQFF
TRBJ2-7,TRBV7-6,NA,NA,TGTGCCAGCAGCCGGGAAGGCTACGAGCAGTACTTC,CASSREGYEQYF
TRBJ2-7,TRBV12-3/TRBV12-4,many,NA,TGTGCCAGCAGTTTAGACAGTATCGAGCAGTACTTC,CASSLDSIEQYF
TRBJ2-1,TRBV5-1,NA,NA,TGCGCCAGCAGCTTGGTTGGTGAATCGGATGAGCAGTTCTTC,CASSLVGESDEQFF
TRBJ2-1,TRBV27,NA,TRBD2,TGTGCCAGCAGTTTAATAAGCGGGAGGGGAAAATGGGAGCAGTTCTTC,CASSLISGRGKWEQFF
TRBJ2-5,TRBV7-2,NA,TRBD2,TGTGCCAGCAGCTCCCGGGGAGGGCCTGGGGGGACCCAGTACTTC,CASSSRGGPGGTQYF
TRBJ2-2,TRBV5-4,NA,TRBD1,TGTGCCAGCAGCCTGGACAGGGAGGTCGGGGAGCTGTTTTTT,CASSLDREVGELFF
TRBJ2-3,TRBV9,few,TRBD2,TGTGCCAGCAGCGTAGGGGGACTAGCCACAGATACGCAGTATTTT,CASSVGGLATDTQYF
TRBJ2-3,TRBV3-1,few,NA,TGTGCCAGCAGCCTACGAGGGAGTGTCGCAGATACGCAGTATTTT,CASSLRGSVADTQYF
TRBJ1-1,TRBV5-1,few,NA,TGCGCCAGCAGTCTTGATGTTGGCGCTGAAGCTTTCTTT,CASSLDVGAEAFF
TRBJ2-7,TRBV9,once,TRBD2,TGTGCCAGCAGTGCTAGCGGCGCTTCTTGGGCTTACGAGCAGTACTTC,CASSASGASWAYEQYF
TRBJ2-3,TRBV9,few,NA,TGTGCCAGCAGCCCAGGGGCTACCCAAGATACGCAGTATTTT,CASSPGATQDTQYF
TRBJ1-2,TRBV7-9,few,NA,TGTGCCAGCAGCTTAGGGACACAGCTATCAGGAGGCTACACCTTC,CASSLGTQLSGGYTF
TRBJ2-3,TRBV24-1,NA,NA,TGTGCCACCAGTGACCACGGAACCGGGACAGATACGCAGTATTTT,CATSDHGTGTDTQYF
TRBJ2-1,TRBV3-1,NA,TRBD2,TGTGCCAGCAGCCGCGGGGCTAGCGGGGGATACAATGAGCAGTTCTTC,CASSRGASGGYNEQFF
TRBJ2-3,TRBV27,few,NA,TGTGCCAGCAGTTTAAGAGGGGGAGTAGGTGGTTCAGATACGCAGTATTTT,CASSLRGGVGGSDTQYF
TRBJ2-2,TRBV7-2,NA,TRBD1,TGTGCCAGCAGCCCCAGGACAGGGACGGCCGGGGAGCTGTTTTTT,CASSPRTGTAGELFF
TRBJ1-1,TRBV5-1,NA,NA,TGCGCCAGCAGCTTGAGGGTTTCGGACACTGAAGCTTTCTTT,CASSLRVSDTEAFF
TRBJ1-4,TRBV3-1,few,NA,TGTGCCAGCAGCCCGCGAGGGAATGAAAAACTGTTTTTT,CASSPRGNEKLFF
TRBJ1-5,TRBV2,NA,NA,TGTGCCAGCACCCGGAGTCAGGGAGGCAATCAGCCCCAGCATTTT,CASTRSQGGNQPQHF
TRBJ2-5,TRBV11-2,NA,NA,TGTGCCAGCAGCGTGGGTAGCCGGGAGACCCAGTACTTC,CASSVGSRETQYF